These T cell receptor beta chains were read from a single sample in a study of blood T cell repertoires in COVID-19. The protocol was immunoSEQ multiplex PCR, while the TCRdb copy is restricted to in-frame clones and leaves out a portion. The profile shows 200,000 to 250,000 clones, nearly 90% of them singletons. Specimen: peripheral blood. The receptor source for this set is a woman under 30 who had recovered from COVID-19. Both conserved end residues are part of each CDR3. The order of the fields is J gene, D gene, V gene, clone size, CDR3 DNA, CDR3 protein. The D gene is left open where the match is weak. The size of a clone is reported for some rows only, either as once, few or many, or as a class for expanded clones.

>TRBJ1-5|NA|TRBV5-6|NA
TGTGCCAGCAGCTTGGAGGTGGGGGGACAGCCCCAGCATTTT
CASSLEVGGQPQHF
>TRBJ1-2|NA|TRBV13|NA
TGTGCCAGCAGCTTAGGTCAGGGCTATGGCTACACCTTC
CASSLGQGYGYTF
>TRBJ1-2|NA|TRBV4-3|NA
TGCGCCAGCAGCCAAGTGGCGGGGTGGGGCTACACCTTC
CASSQVAGWGYTF
>TRBJ1-5|NA|TRBV28|NA
TGTGCCAGCAGCTCTTCTAATAGGGGATACAATCAGCCCCAGCATTTT
CASSSSNRGYNQPQHF
>TRBJ2-7|NA|TRBV19|NA
TGTGCCAGTAGTATACAGCAGGGGCGAGGCGAGCAGTACTTC
CASSIQQGRGEQYF
>TRBJ1-1|NA|TRBV7-3|NA
TGTGCCAGCAGCGGCTCTTTGGCCGCTGAAGCTTTCTTT
CASSGSLAAEAFF
>TRBJ2-7|TRBD2|TRBV6-6|NA
TGTGCCAGCAGTTACGAAGCGGGAGCTGGATACGAGCAGTACTTC
CASSYEAGAGYEQYF
>TRBJ1-1|NA|TRBV19|few
TGTGCCAGTAGCACATCAGGGTCCACTGAAGCTTTCTTT
CASSTSGSTEAFF
>TRBJ2-2|NA|TRBV5-1|NA
TGCGCCAGCAGCTTTGGGGGGAAGGGCACCGGGGAGCTGTTTTTT
CASSFGGKGTGELFF
>TRBJ1-4|NA|TRBV4-3|NA
TGCGCCAGCAGCCAAGTGGTCGGGGCAACTAATGAAAAACTGTTTTTT
CASSQVVGATNEKLFF
>TRBJ2-2|NA|TRBV11-2|NA
TGTGCCAGCACCTTAGGACGGGGAAAGTATCGGGGGGAGCTGTTTTTT
CASTLGRGKYRGELFF
>TRBJ2-2|NA|TRBV4-3|NA
TGCGCCAGCAGCCCGGGACAAAACACCGGGGAGCTGTTTTTT
CASSPGQNTGELFF
>TRBJ2-7|NA|TRBV5-1|few
TGCGCCAGCAGCTTGGGCGGCGACGAGCAGTACTTC
CASSLGGDEQYF
>TRBJ1-5|NA|TRBV6-5|NA
TGTGCCAGCAGCGCACAGGGCTTGATTCAGCCCCAGCATTTT
CASSAQGLIQPQHF
>TRBJ2-4|TRBD2|TRBV4-2|NA
TGTGCCAGCAGCCATGGGGAGGGGACCAAAAACATTCAGTACTTC
CASSHGEGTKNIQYF
>TRBJ2-1|NA|TRBV19|NA
TGTGCCAGGACGATCCAGGGTTTTTCCTCCTACAATGAGCAGTTCTTC
CARTIQGFSSYNEQFF
>TRBJ1-4|NA|TRBV30|NA
TGTGCCTGGAGTCAGGGTGAAAAACTGTTTTTT
CAWSQGEKLFF
>TRBJ1-5|NA|TRBV19|NA
TGTGCCAGTAGTATAGTTCCGACTCTCATCAGCAATCAGCCCCAGCATTTT
CASSIVPTLISNQPQHF
>TRBJ1-5|NA|TRBV30|NA
TGTGCCTGGAGTGTGGGGGGAATTAGCAATCAGCCCCAGCATTTT
CAWSVGGISNQPQHF
>TRBJ2-1|TRBD1|TRBV3-1/TRBV3-2|NA
TGTGCCAGCAGCACCCAAGGGACAGGGGTTAATGAGCAGTTCTTC
CASSTQGTGVNEQFF
>TRBJ1-5|NA|TRBV25-1|NA
TGTGCCAGCAGCGGTGGACACCTTAGCAATCAGCCCCAGCATTTT
CASSGGHLSNQPQHF
>TRBJ2-7|NA|TRBV10-3|NA
TGTGCCATCAGGAACCAGGGGCCGAGCTCCTACGAGCAGTACTTC
CAIRNQGPSSYEQYF
>TRBJ1-1|NA|TRBV11-2|once
TGTGCCAGCAGCTATACAGGGAACACTGAAGCTTTCTTT
CASSYTGNTEAFF
>TRBJ2-1|NA|TRBV14|NA
TGTGCCAGCAGCCAAGACAGGTACAATGAGCAGTTCTTC
CASSQDRYNEQFF
>TRBJ2-7|TRBD1|TRBV11-3|few
TGTGCCAGCAGCGCGGGACAGGGGACCCAGCAGTACTTC
CASSAGQGTQQYF
>TRBJ1-1|TRBD1|TRBV9|once
TGTGCCAGCAGCGTAGACGGGACAGGGAGGACTGAAGCTTTCTTT
CASSVDGTGRTEAFF
>TRBJ2-3|NA|TRBV30|few
TGTGCCTGGAGTGTAACTCTAGCTATCACAGATACGCAGTATTTT
CAWSVTLAITDTQYF
>TRBJ1-1|NA|TRBV7-9|NA
TGTGCCAGCAGTTTAGAGGTGGGGCTGAGCACTGAAGCTTTCTTT
CASSLEVGLSTEAFF
>TRBJ2-5|NA|TRBV7-8|NA
TGTGCCAGCAGCTCGCGGATTCCCCCAGAGACCCAGTACTTC
CASSSRIPPETQYF
>TRBJ2-5|NA|TRBV9|NA
TGTGCCAGCAGCCTCCTAGGGGGTGGGGAGACCCAGTACTTC
CASSLLGGGETQYF
>TRBJ1-2|NA|TRBV30|NA
TGTGCCTGGAGTCGTACTACGGGGGCTAACTATGGCTACACCTTC
CAWSRTTGANYGYTF
>TRBJ2-1|NA|TRBV4-1|once
TGCGCCAGCAGCCAAGTTCTGGGCAGGTTCAATGAGCAGTTCTTC
CASSQVLGRFNEQFF
>TRBJ1-3|NA|TRBV4-3|NA
TGCGCCAGCAGCCAATATAAGAGCATCTCTGGAAACACCATATATTTT
CASSQYKSISGNTIYF
>TRBJ2-7|TRBD1|TRBV19|NA
TGTGCCAGTAGTTCCCGGCCGGGACAGGGGATGAACTACGAGCAGTACTTC
CASSSRPGQGMNYEQYF
>TRBJ1-3|NA|TRBV30|NA
TGTGCCTGGAGCCGGACAGCCCCCGGTGGAAACACCATATATTTT
CAWSRTAPGGNTIYF
>TRBJ2-7|TRBD2|TRBV27|few
TGTGCCAGCAGTCCCTGGGTAGCGGGAGGGAACGGCCACGAGCAGTACTTC
CASSPWVAGGNGHEQYF
>TRBJ1-4|TRBD1|TRBV4-1|NA
TGCGCCAGCAGCTTCGGGACAGGGGATGAAAAACTGTTTTTT
CASSFGTGDEKLFF
>TRBJ2-5|TRBD1|TRBV7-9|NA
TGTGCCAGCACCCAAGACAGGGTTTGGCAAGAGACCCAGTACTTC
CASTQDRVWQETQYF
>TRBJ2-3|NA|TRBV6-2/TRBV6-3|NA
TGTGCCAGCAGTTTGGGTCGGGAGCCAGATACGCAGTATTTT
CASSLGREPDTQYF
>TRBJ2-1|NA|TRBV12-2|NA
TGTGCAAGTCGCCTAAGACTAGCGGGAGGACCCCAGTCCTACAATGAGCAGTTCTTC
CASRLRLAGGPQSYNEQFF
>TRBJ2-2|NA|TRBV11-2|NA
TGTGCCAGCAGCTTTGAAGAGGGCGGGGAGCTGTTTTTT
CASSFEEGGELFF
>TRBJ2-7|TRBD1|TRBV5-6|once
TGTGCCAGCAGCATTGGACAGGGGGCGTGGGAGCAGTACTTC
CASSIGQGAWEQYF
>TRBJ1-2|NA|TRBV19|NA
TGTGCCAGTAGTATAGATAGGGACTCAGCCCTCCGGCGTATATATGGCTACACCTTC
CASSIDRDSALRRIYGYTF
>TRBJ2-1|TRBD1|TRBV9|NA
TGTGCCAGCAGCGTAGCTACCTACCCGGGACAGGGTAGCAATGAGCAGTTCTTC
CASSVATYPGQGSNEQFF
>TRBJ2-1|TRBD2|TRBV18|NA
TGTGCCAGCTCACCCAAAGGTGTAGCGGGATCGCGGAACGATGAGCAGTTCTTC
CASSPKGVAGSRNDEQFF
>TRBJ1-1|NA|TRBV30|few
TGTGCCTGGAGGGTCGCAGGGAACACTGAAGCTTTCTTT
CAWRVAGNTEAFF
>TRBJ2-3|TRBD1|TRBV4-1|NA
TGCGCCAGCAGCCACCGGGACAGACCCAGCACAGATACGCAGTATTTT
CASSHRDRPSTDTQYF
>TRBJ2-4|NA|TRBV7-2|NA
TGTGCCAGCAGCTTAGTTTCGGGGGCCAAAAACATTCAGTACTTC
CASSLVSGAKNIQYF
>TRBJ1-2|TRBD1|TRBV15|NA
TGTGCCACCAGCAGAGAAAAGGGGGCCGCTAACTATGGCTACACCTTC
CATSREKGAANYGYTF
>TRBJ1-1|NA|TRBV19|NA
TGTGCCAGTAGTATAGCAGGGGACACTGAAGCTTTCTTT
CASSIAGDTEAFF
>TRBJ2-7|NA|TRBV3-1/TRBV3-2|NA
TGTGCCAGCAGCCCTGGTCGGGGGTACGAGCAGTACTTC
CASSPGRGYEQYF